This T cell receptor beta chain was captured in a study of blood T cell repertoires in COVID-19 (dated by TCRdb to the early 2020s). Describing the broader study: Collaborator samples came from the United States, Italy and Spain and covered acute and convalescent phases of COVID-19. The material from the prospective study consisted of cDNA or gDNA derived from T cells, B-cell-depleted T cells, or PBMCs. The dataset comprised deeply sampled blood TCRbeta repertoires from subjects exposed to, actively infected with, or recovered from COVID-19. The repertoires were released in a freely available public database intended as a resource for research on the immune response to SARS-CoV-2. Samples were obtained from the ongoing ImmuneRACE study (first 160 participants) and from 1,254 subjects provided by 6 global collaborators. The sample metadata nearly always contained a de-identified subject ID, COVID-19 status, age in years and sex. HLA class I and class II types, where available, came from metadata supplied by the sample provider rather than from assay-based typing. Here is what the overall study found, with its caveats: How much clinical and demographic metadata was included differed by source and by participant, and the metadata was provided uncurated.

Whole blood was collected in K2EDTA tubes by collaborating institutions according to the institutions' own protocols. For TCRbeta analysis, collaborators shipped samples as frozen whole blood, isolated PBMCs, or DNA extracted from either of those sample types. As concerns this clone: There is no known antigen for this receptor. No clone much larger than this one lies a single base away; base qualities are absent.

TCRbeta CDR3 regions were amplified from genomic DNA using the immunoSEQ Assay, a bias-controlled multiplex PCR. Regarding the original processing steps: Nucleated cell counts per sample were estimated from amplification of reference gene primers within the assay. To quantify the absolute abundance of each unique TCRbeta CDR3 rearrangement, sequence reads were collapsed and filtered. Productive Simpson clonality was computed per sample as the square root of Simpson's diversity index over productive rearrangements. Here the immuneACCESS table is served through TCRdb, limited to in-frame sequences with V and J called. Missing clones are a known gap in these copies; in checked studies unresolved V genes cover under half, and the rest lacks a known reason. The V and J calls and the clone size are those of that table, but D and trimming were determined from the DNA. The sample contains around 380,000 clones, 81% of them found a single time. The top ten clonotypes cover 0.85% to 1.3% of the sample.

There are 17 amino acids in the CDR3, from cysteine to phenylalanine inclusive. The DNA shown is the 51-base CDR3, in frame from base 1. Trimming removed 3 bases from V and 7 bases from J; the gene matches leave 12 bases unexplained. Looking up the germline V gene (reference sequence) yields CDR1 LNHDA and CDR2 SQIVND. The sample was peripheral blood. The rearrangement combines TRBV19 with TRBJ2-1; 10 bases in between match TRBD1. The sequence derives from a human donor with acute or convalescent COVID-19. The donor label of this sample is uncertain. The nucleotide sequence is given as TGTGCCAGTAGTATGAGACGGGACAGGGGTCTGAAAAATGAGCAGTTCTTC. It specifies CASSMRRDRGLKNEQFF. Extended through the reference TRBV19 and TRBJ2-1 proteins, this CDR3 yields the full variable domain: DGGITQSPKYLFRKEGQNVTLSCEQNLNHDAMYWYRQDPGQGLRLIYYSQIVNDFQKGDIAEGYSVSREKKESFPLTVTSAQKNPTAFYLCASSMRRDRGLKNEQFFGPGTRLTVL.